These 17 T cell receptor beta chains came from one sample sequenced in a study of tumor and adjacent non-tumor tissue in lung cancer listed by TCRdb under 2018. RNA was isolated from bulk unsorted tissue, and RNA quality was assessed with a NanoDrop ND-1000 and an Agilent 2100. For the normal lung samples, distant non-tumor tissue was collected more than 3 cm away from the tumor edge. Libraries were built with multiplex PCR. Sequenced using an Illumina HiSeq 2500. TCRbeta libraries were constructed through three rounds of nested PCR with primers (Table S4) according to protocols adapted from ARM-PCR. TCRdb's own reprocessing of the public reads used fastp at Q25 and MiXCR and kept productive beta chains. Rows matching on CDR3 protein sequence are summarized as one entry with the most common DNA and genes. The sample records fewer than 100,000 distinct CDR3 sequences, more than 75% of which are singletons. In total, the top ten clones hold 21% of the sample.

The sample comprised distant non-tumor lung tissue. The receptors originated from a woman aged 50 to 65 with non-small cell lung cancer.

Concerning this clonotype itself: Compared with germline, one end of the junction differs, possibly owing to a read error. V and J are TRBV4-1 and TRBJ2-3; 10 bases are a match to TRBD1. Per the germline V gene, CDR1 is MGHRA and CDR2 is YSYEKL. The CDR3 is 21 residues long. CDR3 loop: CASNQGILGTGALGTTDTQYF. The CDR3 nucleotides read TGCGCCAGCAACCAAGGGATTCTAGGGACAGGGGCTTTGGGGACCACAGATACGCAGTATTTT.

As for this clonotype: The junction departs from the called germline gene at one end, perhaps through a read error. The rearrangement links TRBV12-3 or TRBV12-4 to TRBJ1-4; the match to TRBD1 covers 9 bases. CDR3 length: 13 amino acids. CDR3 residues: CANSLTGGRKLFF. DNA for the CDR3: TGTGCCAACAGTCTCACAGGGGGCCGGAAACTGTTTTTT.

As regards this clonotype: Since the CDR3 does not end with the conserved phenylalanine or tryptophan, this likely comes from a read error. The chain couples TRBV9 to TRBJ2-7, with 10 bases aligning to TRBD2. The CDR3 spans 15 residues. The germline CDR1 and CDR2 sequences are SGDLS and YYNGEE. CDR3 protein: CASSARSGRSAEQYS. For the CDR3, the DNA is TGTGCCAGTAGCGCCCGTAGCGGGAGGTCTGCCGAGCAGTACTCC.

As for this clonotype: One end of the junction does not line up with germline, which may come from a read error. The chain has TRBV11-2 and TRBJ2-1; 7 bases map to TRBD1. Germline V gene lookup returns CDR1 SGHAT and CDR2 FQNNGV. The CDR3 loop spans 16 amino acids. The CDR3 reads CASSLEAGQAMNEQFF. CDR3 sequence (DNA): TGTGCCAGCAGCTTAGAGGCAGGACAGGCTATGAATGAGCAGTTCTTT.

This clonotype showed up many times. The genes are TRBV12-3 or TRBV12-4 and TRBJ2-1; unclear D gene. Trimming left V 3 bases short and J 6 bases short, with 9 bases between. CDR3 size: 13 residues. The CDR3 region has the DNA TGTGCCAGCAGTTTTCGGCTATCCAATGAGCAGTTCTTC. Amino acid sequence: CASSFRLSNEQFF.

Regarding this clonotype: This CDR3 is missing its conserved last phenylalanine or tryptophan, likely due to a read error. This chain connects TRBV28 to TRBJ2-6; either TRBD1 or TRBD2 may supply D (5 bases each). Germline CDR1 reads MDHEN; CDR2 reads SYDVKM. V dropped 3 bases and J dropped 0 bases, with 15 bases sitting between them. The CDR3 length is 18 residues. The CDR3 spells CASSFPQRGPSGANVLTL. As DNA, the CDR3 is TGTGCCAGCAGTTTCCCCCAGAGGGGACCCTCTGGGGCCAACGTCCTGACTTTA.

As concerns this clonotype: The junction and the germline gene differ at one end; a read error may be behind it. V gene TRBV11-2 combines with J gene TRBJ2-1, with 9 bases that match TRBD2. The germline V gene has CDR1 SGHAT and CDR2 FQNNGV. This CDR3 has 18 residues. CDR3 sequence reads: CASTLGTSSCGGTNEQFF. DNA of the CDR3: TGTGCCAGCACCTTAGGGACTAGCTCGTGTGGTGGAACCAATGAGCAGTTCTTC.

This clonotype is judged medium-sized. The chain is built from TRBV29-1 and TRBJ1-1; D is unresolved. The germline V gene has CDR1 SQVTM and CDR2 ANQGSEA. Trimming cost V 3 bases and J 3 bases, with 5 bases left between them. CDR3 length: 11 residues. CDR3 protein: CSVDGYTEAFF. In nucleotides, the CDR3 is TGCAGCGTTGACGGATACACTGAAGCTTTCTTT.

A remark on this clonotype: A much larger clonotype is one base distant, so this may be a read error. CDR3 region: CASSKPLRQDDNSPLHF. Written as DNA, the CDR3 is TGTGCCAGCAGCAAACCCCTTCGACAGGACGACAATTCACCCCTCCACTTT. The V call is TRBV21-1, the J call TRBJ1-6; the tabulated D call, TRBD1, remains unverified against the DNA. TRBV21-1 is labeled a pseudogene. The CDR3 has 17 amino acids.

This clonotype occurred once. Here the CDR3 omits its conserved ending phenylalanine or tryptophan, so a read error is the likely source. This chain links TRBV4-1 with TRBJ2-7; D is perhaps TRBD1 or TRBD2 (5 bases each). CDR3 length equals 15 residues. Germline V lookup: CDR1 MGHRA, CDR2 YSYEKL. The CDR3 DNA reads TGCGCCAGTAGCCAACCCGGGACGAAGTCCTACGAGCAGTACCTC. Protein sequence: CASSQPGTKSYEQYL.

On this clonotype itself: At one end the junction does not follow the germline gene, possibly because of a read error. The rearrangement links TRBV10-1 to TRBJ2-5; possible D gene TRBD2, 5 bases. Per the germline V gene, CDR1 is WNHNN and CDR2 is SYGVQD (reference sequence). This CDR3 is 18 amino acids long. CDR3 residues: CASSDSSPRVKHQETHYF. Written as DNA, the CDR3 is TGCGCCAGCAGTGATTCGTCGCCGCGGGTGAAACACCAAGAGACCCATTACTTC.

Comment on this clonotype: One end of the junction varies from germline; a read error may be responsible. The chain combines TRBV4-2 with TRBJ2-3; 16 bases fit TRBD2. The CDR3 extends over 20 amino acids. Germline V gene sequence: CDR1 LGHNA, CDR2 YNFKEQ. CDR3 DNA sequence: TGTGCCAGCAGCCCTACTCCGGGACTAGCGGGAGGGTTTGGCACATATACACAGTATTTT. Translation: CASSPTPGLAGGFGTYTQYF.

Comments on this clonotype: Its ends do not fully match the called genes, so a read error is possible. The genes are TRBV11-2 and TRBJ2-7, with TRBD1 matching over 7 bases. CDR3 length: 14 residues. The germline V gene has CDR1 SGHAT and CDR2 FQNNGV. The CDR3 loop reads CASSLIRDSHEQYF. CDR3 nucleotide sequence: TGTGCCAGCAGCTTAATTAGGGACAGCCACGAGCAATACTTC. The full variable domain, in which reference TRBV11-2 and TRBJ2-7 provide the parts outside the CDR3, is EAGVAQSPRYKIIEKRQSVAFWCNPISGHATLYWYQQILGQGPKLLIQFQNNGVVDDSQLPKDRFSAERLKGVDSTLKIQPAKLEDSAVYLCASSLIRDSHEQYFGPGTRLTVT.

As regards this clonotype: A much larger clone lies one base from this, so it may be a read error. CDR3 nucleotides: TGTGCCAGCAGCTTGGGGTCCGAAAAACTGTTTTTT. Residues: CASSLGSEKLFF. The gene calls are TRBV7-9 and TRBJ1-4; D remains unclear. V lost 3 bases to trimming and J lost 8 bases, with 7 bases between them. The CDR3 extends over 12 amino acids. Germline CDR1 is SEHNR and CDR2 is FQNEAQ (reference sequence).

A few counts support this clonotype. The V and J genes are TRBV20-1 and TRBJ2-7; the D call may be TRBD1 or TRBD2 (5 bases each). There are 15 residues in the CDR3. Deletions cut 0 bases from V and 4 bases from J, with 16 bases between. The germline CDR1 and CDR2 sequences are DFQATT and SNEGSKA (reference sequence). Here the CDR3 DNA reads TGCAGTGCTAGAGATCCTGGGCAGGGCGGGTACGAGCAGTACTTC. Its translation: CSARDPGQGGYEQYF.

Turning to this clonotype: Its ends do not fully match the called genes, so a read error is possible. This chain uses TRBV4-2 with TRBJ1-5; D gene uncertain. The germline CDR1 and CDR2 sequences are LGHNA and YNFKEQ. This CDR3 is 15 amino acids long. The CDR3 sequence: CDSSQDLTSNQPHHF. CDR3 sequence (DNA): TGTGACAGCAGCCAAGACCTAACTAGCAATCAGCCCCATCATTTT.

Of note for this clonotype: The conserved closing phenylalanine or tryptophan is absent in this CDR3, likely reflecting a read error. The rearrangement links TRBV4-1 to TRBJ1-1; the D is unclear. In germline, CDR1 is MGHRA, CDR2 YSYEKL. There are 13 residues in the CDR3. CDR3 coding DNA: TGCGCCAGTAGCCTGTTCGCCTACATTGAAGCTTTCATT. It translates to CASSLFAYIEAFI.